This T cell receptor beta chain derives from a study of cytomegalovirus exposure and HLA in healthy donors. Background on the study: In a previous analysis, nearly 120 million unique TCR beta sequences were found from 170 million or so T cells.

All donors participated as healthy donors of bone marrow. Points from the study as a whole: Later on, an analysis tied over 15,000 TCR beta sequences to HLA alleles at 0.05 false discovery rate. The authors listed some 160 TCR beta chains as cytomegalovirus-associated.

Researchers ran the PCR with 60 Vbeta and 13 Jbeta primers. TCRdb's copy holds only in-frame clones and misses some; the assay was immunoSEQ multiplex PCR. Of about 110,000 clones listed, roughly 80% are singletons. About this clone itself: Its target is unknown.

The CDR3 consists of 13 residues. Germline-derived CDR1 and CDR2 are SGHKS and YYEKEE (reference sequence). The V end lost 0 bases, the J end lost 4 bases, and 7 bases lay between the germline ends. Sequences were obtained from PBMCs. The sequence was obtained from a middle-aged woman in good health and CMV-seropositive. This chain uses TRBV5-5 with TRBJ2-5, with D uncertain. The CDR3 region has the DNA TGTGCCAGCAGCTTGGACAGCAGAGAGACCCAGTACTTC. Amino acid sequence: CASSLDSRETQYF.